This TCR beta chain was sequenced during a study of blood T cell repertoires in COVID-19. This CDR3 has 17 amino acids. Trimming cost V 0 bases and J 5 bases, with 17 bases left between them. The germline V gene has CDR1 MGHRA and CDR2 YSYEKL. Assay: immunoSEQ multiplex PCR; the TCRdb copy retains only in-frame clones and omits some. This sample carries over 85,000 clones, 91% of them seen once, and the ten largest clones take approximately 2.3%. The clonotype comes from a human donor with active COVID-19. The donor label of this sample is uncertain. The material sequenced was peripheral blood. The gene calls are TRBV4-1 and TRBJ1-3; D is unclear. The CDR3 protein is CASSQDPKELFRNTIYF. The CDR3 DNA follows: TGCGCCAGCAGCCAAGATCCGAAGGAACTATTTAGAAACACCATATATTTT.